This TCR beta chain came from a study of blood T cell repertoires in COVID-19. Overall study: Some COVID-19 samples were acute and others convalescent; all came from the United States, Italy and Spain. PBMCs, B-cell-depleted T cells, or T cells were the source of the cDNA or gDNA that made up the material.

Per the study methods: Amplification of reference gene primers was used by the study to estimate nucleated cell counts. The protocol was immunoSEQ multiplex PCR, while the TCRdb copy is restricted to in-frame clones and leaves out a portion. The DNA was the basis for D and trimming; V, J and clone size are from that table. The sample lists about 110,000 clones, less than 75% occurring once. V shed 5 bases, J shed 5 bases, and the junction held 4 bases outside the gene matches. CDR3 length: 13 amino acids. Germline V gene sequence: CDR1 MDHEN, CDR2 SYDVKM. The rearrangement links TRBV28 to TRBJ1-2, with 8 bases fitting TRBD1. The sample was peripheral blood. This clonotype originated in a woman aged 55-69 years with acute or convalescent COVID-19. The CDR3 DNA reads as TGTGCCAGCAGTGCAACAGGGGGGTATGGCTACACCTTC. Translated: CASSATGGYGYTF.